This is a list of T cell receptor beta chains from one sample in a study of T cell responses to AZD1222 COVID-19 vaccine. Generated by immunoSEQ multiplex PCR, the TCRdb table keeps only in-frame clones and is missing some. The repertoire holds around 92,000 clones, about 89% seen once, with more than 6.5% in the top ten. Source: peripheral blood, taken on day 0 of AZD1222 vaccination. Every receptor here comes from an adult in good health. Both conserved end residues are part of each CDR3. The D gene is left open where the match is weak. Some rows mark clone size as missing; the rest say once, few, many or name a class of expanded clone.

clone_size: -
d_call: -
v_call: TRBV10-3
j_call: TRBJ1-2
cdr3_nt: TGTGCCATCAGTGAGTACCGACAGGATGGCTACACCTTC
cdr3_aa: CAISEYRQDGYTF

clone_size: -
d_call: -
v_call: TRBV12-3/TRBV12-4
j_call: TRBJ2-3
cdr3_nt: TGTGCCAGCAGTCTCCCGGGCACAGATACGCAGTATTTT
cdr3_aa: CASSLPGTDTQYF

clone_size: medium-sized
d_call: -
v_call: TRBV10-3
j_call: TRBJ1-1
cdr3_nt: TGTGCCATCAAGGACCCGAACACTGAAGCTTTCTTT
cdr3_aa: CAIKDPNTEAFF

clone_size: -
d_call: -
v_call: TRBV5-6
j_call: TRBJ1-1
cdr3_nt: TGTGCCAGCAGCTTTGGGAATCGGAACACTGAAGCTTTCTTT
cdr3_aa: CASSFGNRNTEAFF

clone_size: -
d_call: TRBD2
v_call: TRBV18
j_call: TRBJ2-3
cdr3_nt: TGTGCCAGCTCACCACCGATCGGACTAGCGGGAGTACGGGATACGCAGTATTTT
cdr3_aa: CASSPPIGLAGVRDTQYF

clone_size: -
d_call: -
v_call: TRBV5-4
j_call: TRBJ2-7
cdr3_nt: TGTGCCAGCAGCGCCGGACTGGCTGTAACCTACGAGCAGTACTTC
cdr3_aa: CASSAGLAVTYEQYF

clone_size: -
d_call: -
v_call: TRBV12-3/TRBV12-4
j_call: TRBJ1-2
cdr3_nt: TGTGCCAGCAGTTTTACGGGCCGCGGCTACACCTTC
cdr3_aa: CASSFTGRGYTF

clone_size: -
d_call: -
v_call: TRBV28
j_call: TRBJ2-1
cdr3_nt: TGTGCCAGCAGTTCCCCGGGCCAGGGGAATGAGCAGTTCTTC
cdr3_aa: CASSSPGQGNEQFF

clone_size: -
d_call: -
v_call: TRBV18
j_call: TRBJ2-7
cdr3_nt: TGTGCCAGTTCCGAGCCGGGCCAGTCCTACGAGCAGTACTTC
cdr3_aa: CASSEPGQSYEQYF

clone_size: once
d_call: TRBD2
v_call: TRBV7-3
j_call: TRBJ2-1
cdr3_nt: TGTGCCAGCAGCTTACGTCCCGGGACTAGCGGGAGCTCCTACAATGAGCAGTTCTTC
cdr3_aa: CASSLRPGTSGSSYNEQFF

clone_size: -
d_call: -
v_call: TRBV27
j_call: TRBJ1-2
cdr3_nt: TGTGCCAGCAGTTTGGTGGGGGGAGGCTATGGCTACACCTTC
cdr3_aa: CASSLVGGGYGYTF

clone_size: once
d_call: -
v_call: TRBV3-1/TRBV3-2
j_call: TRBJ2-4
cdr3_nt: TGTGCCAGCAGCCAAGACCGCAGGGTGGCCAAAAACATTCAGTACTTC
cdr3_aa: CASSQDRRVAKNIQYF

clone_size: -
d_call: TRBD1
v_call: TRBV2
j_call: TRBJ1-2
cdr3_nt: TGTGCCAGCACGGACAGGGACGGAGGCTACACCTTC
cdr3_aa: CASTDRDGGYTF

clone_size: -
d_call: TRBD2
v_call: TRBV11-1
j_call: TRBJ2-7
cdr3_nt: TGTGCCAGCAGCCTCCTAGCGGGCCAAAACTACGAGCAGTACTTC
cdr3_aa: CASSLLAGQNYEQYF

clone_size: -
d_call: TRBD2
v_call: TRBV3-1/TRBV3-2
j_call: TRBJ2-7
cdr3_nt: TGTGCCAGCAGCGACCTAGCGGGAGCCTACGAGCAGTACTTC
cdr3_aa: CASSDLAGAYEQYF

clone_size: few
d_call: TRBD1
v_call: TRBV28
j_call: TRBJ2-2
cdr3_nt: TGTGCCAGCTCACTGGGACAGCCCCTTACCGGGGAGCTGTTTTTT
cdr3_aa: CASSLGQPLTGELFF

clone_size: -
d_call: TRBD2
v_call: TRBV3-1/TRBV3-2
j_call: TRBJ2-1
cdr3_nt: TGTGCCAGCAGCCAGTCTAGCGGCAATGAGCAGTTCTTC
cdr3_aa: CASSQSSGNEQFF

clone_size: -
d_call: TRBD1
v_call: TRBV27
j_call: TRBJ2-2
cdr3_nt: TGTGCCAGCAGTTACCAGGGGGCTCAGCCCGGGGAGCTGTTTTTT
cdr3_aa: CASSYQGAQPGELFF

clone_size: -
d_call: -
v_call: TRBV19
j_call: TRBJ1-1
cdr3_nt: TGTGCCAGTAGGGACATGAACACTGAAGCTTTCTTT
cdr3_aa: CASRDMNTEAFF

clone_size: -
d_call: TRBD2
v_call: TRBV19
j_call: TRBJ2-3
cdr3_nt: TGTGCCAGTAGTATCACTAGCGGCACAGATACGCAGTATTTT
cdr3_aa: CASSITSGTDTQYF

clone_size: -
d_call: -
v_call: TRBV5-1
j_call: TRBJ1-3
cdr3_nt: TGCGCCAGCAGCTTGGTTAAAGCGGACTCTGGAAACACCATATATTTT
cdr3_aa: CASSLVKADSGNTIYF

clone_size: -
d_call: -
v_call: TRBV7-9
j_call: TRBJ2-7
cdr3_nt: TGTGCCAGCAGCTTAGCTGAGGGGTACGAGCAGTACTTC
cdr3_aa: CASSLAEGYEQYF

clone_size: -
d_call: -
v_call: TRBV28
j_call: TRBJ1-2
cdr3_nt: TGTGCCACCTTGACTGGCGGCGTCCCCGGGAAGAACTATGGCTACACCTTC
cdr3_aa: CATLTGGVPGKNYGYTF

clone_size: -
d_call: -
v_call: TRBV7-9
j_call: TRBJ1-1
cdr3_nt: TGTGCCAGCAGCCTCAGGGGCTTGGGCACTGAAGCTTTCTTT
cdr3_aa: CASSLRGLGTEAFF

clone_size: -
d_call: -
v_call: TRBV19
j_call: TRBJ2-5
cdr3_nt: TGTGCCAGTAGTATCGGGGGTAACCAAGAGACCCAGTACTTC
cdr3_aa: CASSIGGNQETQYF

clone_size: few
d_call: TRBD2
v_call: TRBV19
j_call: TRBJ2-7
cdr3_nt: TGTGCCAGTAGTACAGGACTAGCGGGGGGCCGCCCAGGGAACGAGCAGTACTTC
cdr3_aa: CASSTGLAGGRPGNEQYF

clone_size: -
d_call: -
v_call: TRBV7-2
j_call: TRBJ1-2
cdr3_nt: TGTGCCAGCAGCTTAGATCTGGGGGCGAAGTATGGCTACACCTTC
cdr3_aa: CASSLDLGAKYGYTF

clone_size: -
d_call: -
v_call: TRBV18
j_call: TRBJ1-5
cdr3_nt: TGTGCCAGCTCACCCTTCGAGGGGTGGGATCAGCCCCAGCATTTT
cdr3_aa: CASSPFEGWDQPQHF

clone_size: -
d_call: -
v_call: TRBV7-3
j_call: TRBJ1-5
cdr3_nt: TGTGCCAGCAGCTTCGACACGAGCAATCAGCCCCAGCATTTT
cdr3_aa: CASSFDTSNQPQHF

clone_size: -
d_call: -
v_call: TRBV21-1
j_call: TRBJ2-3
cdr3_nt: TGTGCCAGCAGCCCCGGACTAGCGGGAGGGCCTGTAGTTGGATATCACTTAACAGATACGCAGTATTTT
cdr3_aa: CASSPGLAGGPVVGYHLTDTQYF

clone_size: -
d_call: -
v_call: TRBV2
j_call: TRBJ2-2
cdr3_nt: TGTGCCAGCAGTGCCACACGGCTCACCGGGGAGCTGTTTTTT
cdr3_aa: CASSATRLTGELFF

clone_size: -
d_call: -
v_call: TRBV7-2
j_call: TRBJ2-2
cdr3_nt: TGTGCCAGCAGCTTGGGCCTCGACACCGGGGAGCTGTTTTTT
cdr3_aa: CASSLGLDTGELFF

clone_size: -
d_call: -
v_call: TRBV12-3/TRBV12-4
j_call: TRBJ1-4
cdr3_nt: TGTGCCAGCAGGCGGGGGGCTCGGGAAAAACTGTTTTTT
cdr3_aa: CASRRGAREKLFF

clone_size: -
d_call: TRBD2
v_call: TRBV27
j_call: TRBJ2-7
cdr3_nt: TGTGCCAGCGGGTATAACCAGGGTTGGACTAGCTCCTACGAGCAGTACTTC
cdr3_aa: CASGYNQGWTSSYEQYF

clone_size: -
d_call: TRBD1
v_call: TRBV7-3
j_call: TRBJ1-6
cdr3_nt: TGTGCCAGCAGCCGGGACAGGGATTCACCCCTCCACTTT
cdr3_aa: CASSRDRDSPLHF

clone_size: few
d_call: -
v_call: TRBV4-2
j_call: TRBJ2-5
cdr3_nt: TGTGCCAGCAGCCAAGATAGAGAGGTTGAGACCCAGTACTTC
cdr3_aa: CASSQDREVETQYF

clone_size: -
d_call: -
v_call: TRBV6-5
j_call: TRBJ2-7
cdr3_nt: TGTGCCAGCAGTTACTCGGGGGACTCCTACGAGCAGTACTTC
cdr3_aa: CASSYSGDSYEQYF

clone_size: -
d_call: -
v_call: TRBV6-5
j_call: TRBJ1-2
cdr3_nt: TGTGCCAGCAGTTACTGGCAGTCAGGCTACACCTTC
cdr3_aa: CASSYWQSGYTF

clone_size: -
d_call: -
v_call: TRBV5-1
j_call: TRBJ2-1
cdr3_nt: TGCGCCAGCAGCTTGGCTGACGGGTATGAGCAGTTCTTC
cdr3_aa: CASSLADGYEQFF

clone_size: -
d_call: -
v_call: TRBV7-8
j_call: TRBJ1-1
cdr3_nt: TGTGCCAGCAGCTTAAGGGCAGGGATGTACACTGAAGCTTTCTTT
cdr3_aa: CASSLRAGMYTEAFF

clone_size: -
d_call: -
v_call: TRBV28
j_call: TRBJ2-2
cdr3_nt: TGTGCCAGCACAAAGAGAGGGGCCACCGGGGAGCTGTTTTTT
cdr3_aa: CASTKRGATGELFF

clone_size: -
d_call: TRBD1
v_call: TRBV7-3
j_call: TRBJ2-3
cdr3_nt: TGTGCCAGCAGCCGGACAGGGACGACAGATACGCAGTATTTT
cdr3_aa: CASSRTGTTDTQYF

clone_size: -
d_call: -
v_call: TRBV5-6
j_call: TRBJ1-1
cdr3_nt: TGTGCCAGCAGCTTGTCCGGCGTGGGAGGGCAGCGTGAAGCTTTCTTT
cdr3_aa: CASSLSGVGGQREAFF

clone_size: -
d_call: -
v_call: TRBV6-5
j_call: TRBJ2-7
cdr3_nt: TGTGCCAGCTCACAGCACTCCTACGAGCAGTACTTC
cdr3_aa: CASSQHSYEQYF

clone_size: -
d_call: -
v_call: TRBV2
j_call: TRBJ2-7
cdr3_nt: TGTGCCAGCCTAATAGGGACGGCTAACCCCGCTGGCGAGCAGTACTTC
cdr3_aa: CASLIGTANPAGEQYF

clone_size: -
d_call: -
v_call: TRBV2
j_call: TRBJ1-3
cdr3_nt: TGTGCCAGCAGTGGGGGCACCGGAGTTGGAAAGGGGGACACCATATATTTT
cdr3_aa: CASSGGTGVGKGDTIYF

clone_size: -
d_call: TRBD1
v_call: TRBV7-9
j_call: TRBJ1-1
cdr3_nt: TGTGCCAGCAGCCTCCGGGACAGGGGGCCGATGACTGAAGCTTTCTTT
cdr3_aa: CASSLRDRGPMTEAFF

clone_size: -
d_call: -
v_call: TRBV2
j_call: TRBJ1-5
cdr3_nt: TGTGCCAGCAGTGAAGCGCTGCCAGGATATCAGCCCCAGCATTTT
cdr3_aa: CASSEALPGYQPQHF

clone_size: -
d_call: -
v_call: TRBV11-3
j_call: TRBJ2-2
cdr3_nt: TGTGCCAGCGGACGTGGGGGAACAAACACCGGGGAGCTGTTTTTT
cdr3_aa: CASGRGGTNTGELFF

clone_size: -
d_call: -
v_call: TRBV7-8
j_call: TRBJ1-5
cdr3_nt: TGTGCCAGCAGCGCATGGTCCGGGAACGAAAACCAGCCCCAGCATTTT
cdr3_aa: CASSAWSGNENQPQHF

clone_size: once
d_call: TRBD1
v_call: TRBV9
j_call: TRBJ1-5
cdr3_nt: TGTGCCAGCAGCGTGGGAACAGGGGATGTTCAGCCCCAGCATTTT
cdr3_aa: CASSVGTGDVQPQHF

clone_size: -
d_call: -
v_call: TRBV7-2
j_call: TRBJ2-2
cdr3_nt: TGTGCCAGCAGCAAAGACAGCGGATACACCGGGGAGCTGTTTTTT
cdr3_aa: CASSKDSGYTGELFF

clone_size: -
d_call: -
v_call: TRBV5-6
j_call: TRBJ2-2
cdr3_nt: TGTGCCAGCAGCTTGGGGAGCCCCGGGGAGCTGTTTTTT
cdr3_aa: CASSLGSPGELFF

clone_size: few
d_call: -
v_call: TRBV19
j_call: TRBJ1-2
cdr3_nt: TGTGCCAGTCAGTCTTGGGCGGGCTACACCTTC
cdr3_aa: CASQSWAGYTF

clone_size: -
d_call: -
v_call: TRBV30
j_call: TRBJ1-1
cdr3_nt: TGTGCCTGGGGGGAGGGGATCACTGAAGCTTTCTTT
cdr3_aa: CAWGEGITEAFF

clone_size: -
d_call: -
v_call: TRBV7-8
j_call: TRBJ1-1
cdr3_nt: TGTGCCAGCAGCCGGACAGCGTACACTGAAGCTTTCTTT
cdr3_aa: CASSRTAYTEAFF